This TCR beta chain comes out of a study of T cells in Graves' hyperthyroidism and ophthalmopathy. From RNA transcripts, TCR beta CDR3 regions were amplified. HTBI primers were employed in a first-round RT-PCR of the TCR CDR3. TCRdb used MiXCR to reprocess the multiplex PCR reads, holding one entry per CDR3 protein. This repertoire shows more than 450,000 distinct CDR3 sequences, 14% found once; its top ten account for over 11%. The junction had 7 bases not matched to a gene; V was cut back by 8 bases and J by 3 bases. Germline V gene lookup returns CDR1 MNHEY and CDR2 SMNVEV (reference sequence). The CDR3 has 15 residues.

This receptor was obtained from a woman between 40 and 50 years old with Graves' hyperthyroidism. This chain connects TRBV27 to TRBJ2-1, with 10 bases fitting TRBD2. Sequenced sample: blood. CDR3 nucleotide sequence: TGTGCCAGCCGGAGGACTAGCGGCCTCTACAATGAGCAGTTCTTC. This translates into CASRRTSGLYNEQFF.